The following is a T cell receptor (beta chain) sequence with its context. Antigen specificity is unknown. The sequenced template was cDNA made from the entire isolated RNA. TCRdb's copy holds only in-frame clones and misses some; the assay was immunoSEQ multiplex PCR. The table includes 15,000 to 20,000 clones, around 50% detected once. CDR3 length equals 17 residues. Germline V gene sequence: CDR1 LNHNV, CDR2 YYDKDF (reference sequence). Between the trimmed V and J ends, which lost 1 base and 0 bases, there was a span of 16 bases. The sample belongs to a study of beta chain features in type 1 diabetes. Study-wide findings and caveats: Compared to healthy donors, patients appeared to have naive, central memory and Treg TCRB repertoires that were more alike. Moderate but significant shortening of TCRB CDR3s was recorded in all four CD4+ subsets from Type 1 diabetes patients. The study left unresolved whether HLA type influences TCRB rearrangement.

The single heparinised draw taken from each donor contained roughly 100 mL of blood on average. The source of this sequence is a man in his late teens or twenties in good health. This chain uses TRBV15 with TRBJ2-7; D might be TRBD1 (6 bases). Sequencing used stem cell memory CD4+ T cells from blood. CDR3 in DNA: TGTGCCACCAGCAGAGTGAAAGACAGGCTCAGCTCCTACGAGCAGTACTTC. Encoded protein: CATSRVKDRLSSYEQYF.